This T cell receptor beta chain was sequenced for a study of T cell responses to AZD1222 COVID-19 vaccine. CDR3 size: 15 residues. The trim removed 1 base at V and 6 bases at J, leaving 8 bases unmatched. Germline V CDR1 and CDR2: SEHNR, FQNEAQ (reference sequence). Generated by immunoSEQ multiplex PCR, the TCRdb table keeps only in-frame clones and is missing some. Here the sample spans more than 95,000 clones, around 85% being singletons. To note about this clone: The antigen remains undetermined.

Notes on the study in general: Possibly, clonal diversity was underestimated; donors were largely white British and included more females.

The chain combines TRBV7-9 with TRBJ1-2; TRBD1 matches 7 bases. The receptor was isolated from an adult in good health. The starting material was peripheral blood, obtained on day 0 of MenACWY control vaccination. The CDR3 DNA is TGTGCCAGCAGCTTAGATAGGGGGCAAGTGGATGGCTACACCTTC. It codes for CASSLDRGQVDGYTF. Full variable domain (outside the CDR3, taken from reference TRBV7-9 and TRBJ1-2): DTGVSQNPRHKITKRGQNVTFRCDPISEHNRLYWYRQTLGQGPEFLTYFQNEAQLEKSRLLSDRFSAERPKGSFSTLEIQRTEQGDSAMYLCASSLDRGQVDGYTFGSGTRLTVV.